These 24 T cell receptor beta chains were sequenced from one sample in a study of T cell changes during pregnancy in multiple sclerosis. The data were produced by immunoSEQ multiplex PCR, yet TCRdb's version contains in-frame clones alone and is incomplete. The repertoire holds about 12,000 clones, with around 83% as singletons. The sequenced sample was CD8+ T cells from peripheral blood mononuclear cells, obtained in the second trimester of pregnancy. The receptor set was obtained from a female donor in good health, enrolled as a control in a pregnancy study.

V and J are TRBV6-4 and TRBJ2-1, with TRBD2 matching 10 bases. CDR1 and CDR2 from the germline V gene are MRHNA and SNTAGT. The CDR3 has 15 residues. Losses at the gene ends were 4 bases for V and 3 bases for J; bases not matched to a gene: 3. This CDR3 is CASSGTSGNYNEQFF. The CDR3 coding sequence is TGTGCCAGCAGTGGGACTAGCGGAAACTACAATGAGCAGTTCTTC.

The chain is built from TRBV9 and TRBJ2-1; TRBD2 aligns across 11 bases. J was trimmed by 6 bases and V by 4 bases; bases with no gene match: 6. Germline V lookup: CDR1 SGDLS, CDR2 YYNGEE. The CDR3 loop spans 15 amino acids. CDR3 nucleotide sequence: TGTGCCAGCAGCACTAGCGGGGGCCTACCCAATGAGCAGTTCTTC. This translates into CASSTSGGLPNEQFF.

The chain has TRBV2 and TRBJ1-5, with D uncertain. The CDR3 is made up of 12 amino acids. V was pared by 5 bases and J by 4 bases, with 6 bases between. From germline, CDR1 is SNHLY and CDR2 FYNNEI. The CDR3: CASSYKNQPQHF. As DNA, the CDR3 is TGTGCCAGCAGTTACAAAAATCAGCCCCAGCATTTT.

This clone has just one count. The rearrangement joins TRBV29-1 to TRBJ1-1; D gene uncertain. The germline V gene encodes CDR1 SQVTM and CDR2 ANQGSEA. V gave up 3 bases and J gave up 10 bases, with 15 bases separating them. The CDR3 is made up of 12 amino acids. CDR3 sequence reads: CSVESGGSGAFF. CDR3 DNA sequence: TGCAGCGTTGAGTCAGGAGGATCTGGAGCTTTCTTT.

The V call is TRBV7-9, the J call TRBJ1-2; 9 bases match TRBD1. This CDR3 contains 16 residues. The germline V gene has CDR1 SEHNR and CDR2 FQNEAQ (reference sequence). J lost 6 bases, V lost 5 bases, and 13 bases had no gene match. CDR3 residues: CASSAPTTGGDDGYTF. The DNA of the CDR3 is TGTGCCAGCAGCGCCCCCACAACAGGGGGCGACGATGGCTACACCTTC.

This rearrangement joins TRBV11-2 to TRBJ2-4; TRBD2 agrees at 10 bases. The CDR3 length is 18 residues. Per germline, CDR1 SGHAT and CDR2 FQNNGV. Unmatched junction bases numbered 10, after V lost 5 bases and J lost 0 bases. In nucleotides, the CDR3 is TGTGCCAGCAGCCATAGCGGGGGGCCCTTTCTAGCCAAAAACATTCAGTACTTC. Encoded protein: CASSHSGGPFLAKNIQYF.

CDR3 protein: CASSLYGGEQYF. The DNA for the CDR3 is TGTGCCAGCAGTTTATATGGCGGCGAGCAGTACTTC. V is TRBV27 and J is TRBJ2-7; D ambiguous. V lost 1 base, J lost 6 bases, and 7 bases lay in between. The CDR3 extends over 12 amino acids. Germline CDR1 is MNHEY and CDR2 is SMNVEV (reference sequence).

The chain couples TRBV5-4 to TRBJ2-7; the match to TRBD2 covers 10 bases. The CDR3 is 14 amino acids. Looked up from germline, CDR1 is SGHNT and CDR2 is YYREEE (reference sequence). V lost 4 bases, J lost 6 bases, and 7 bases stayed unmatched. Here the CDR3 reads CASSEGLAGVEQYF. DNA for the CDR3: TGTGCCAGCAGCGAAGGTCTAGCGGGAGTCGAGCAGTACTTC. The full variable domain, in which reference TRBV5-4 and TRBJ2-7 provide the parts outside the CDR3, is ETGVTQSPTHLIKTRGQQVTLRCSSQSGHNTVSWYQQALGQGPQFIFQYYREEENGRGNFPPRFSGLQFPNYSSELNVNALELDDSALYLCASSEGLAGVEQYFGPGTRLTVT.

The chain joins TRBV29-1 to TRBJ2-5; 9 bases line up with TRBD1. Germline assignment: CDR1 SQVTM and CDR2 ANQGSEA. V shed 6 bases, J shed 3 bases, and the junction held 8 bases outside the gene matches. The CDR3 is 14 amino acids. The CDR3 DNA reads as TGCAGCGTCGCACAGGGGGCGGCAAAAGAGACCCAGTACTTC. It specifies CSVAQGAAKETQYF.

J is TRBJ2-2 and V is TRBV13; possibly TRBD2 for D (6 bases). Germline CDR1 PRHDT, CDR2 FYEKMQ (reference sequence). V lost 0 bases to trimming and J lost 6 bases, with 11 bases between them. The CDR3 spans 15 residues. The DNA of the CDR3 is TGTGCCAGCAGCTTAGGGGAGGGCTCGGCCGGGGAGCTGTTTTTT. The encoded protein is CASSLGEGSAGELFF. Based on the CDR3 plus reference TRBV13 and TRBJ2-2, the full variable domain is AAGVIQSPRHLIKEKRETATLKCYPIPRHDTVYWYQQGPGQDPQFLISFYEKMQSDKGSIPDRFSAQQFSDYHSELNMSSLELGDSALYFCASSLGEGSAGELFFGEGSRLTVL.

The chain combines TRBV18 with TRBJ1-2, with no clear D. V was shortened by 6 bases and J by 14 bases, with 19 bases between the two germline ends. Germline values: CDR1 KGHSH, CDR2 LQKENI. The CDR3 is 12 amino acids. The CDR3 DNA sequence: TGTGCCAGCTCCCAAACATCCCGGGGAGAGACCTTC. Amino acid sequence: CASSQTSRGETF.

The J gene is TRBJ1-1, the V gene TRBV19; D possibly corresponds to TRBD1 (5 bases). The CDR3 runs 15 residues. CDR1 and CDR2 from the germline V gene are LNHDA and SQIVND (reference sequence). The V end lost 3 bases, the J end lost 3 bases, and 14 bases lay between the germline ends. The CDR3 region is CASSIWTSGDTEAFF. CDR3 nucleotide sequence: TGTGCCAGTAGTATCTGGACGTCGGGGGACACTGAAGCTTTCTTT. Together with reference TRBV19 and TRBJ1-1, the CDR3 gives the full variable domain: DGGITQSPKYLFRKEGQNVTLSCEQNLNHDAMYWYRQDPGQGLRLIYYSQIVNDFQKGDIAEGYSVSREKKESFPLTVTSAQKNPTAFYLCASSIWTSGDTEAFFGQGTRLTVV.

This clone was observed a few times. V is TRBV19 and J is TRBJ2-4; D gene unclear. Germline V gives CDR1 LNHDA, CDR2 SQIVND (reference sequence). This CDR3 has 16 residues. V dropped 5 bases and J dropped 1 base, with 15 bases sitting between them. The CDR3 sequence is CASSLYLPTAKNIQYF. CDR3 DNA: TGTGCCAGTAGTCTTTATTTGCCCACTGCCAAAAACATTCAGTACTTC.

The chain couples TRBV5-6 to TRBJ2-5; 10 positions match TRBD2. Germline CDR1 and CDR2: SGHDT and YYEEEE. The V gene end was trimmed by 1 base and the J gene end by 0 bases; junction bases not matched to a gene: 6. The CDR3 runs 17 residues. DNA of the CDR3: TGTGCCAGCAGCTTGATTGGACTAGCGGACTACCAAGAGACCCAGTACTTC. Encoded protein: CASSLIGLADYQETQYF.

The gene calls are TRBV6-6 and TRBJ2-7; 7 nucleotides line up with TRBD1. The CDR3 runs 14 residues. The germline gives CDR1 MNHNY, CDR2 SVGAGI (reference sequence). The V gene end was trimmed by 6 bases and the J gene end by 5 bases; junction bases not matched to a gene: 10. CDR3 DNA: TGTGCCAGCAGATACCGGACAGGTCTGAACGAGCAGTACTTC. Residues: CASRYRTGLNEQYF.

This chain joins TRBV5-4 and TRBJ1-1; D gene unclear. The germline CDR1 and CDR2 sequences are SGHNT and YYREEE (reference sequence). The V gene lost 2 bases and the J gene lost 0 bases, with 8 bases spanning the gap. The length of the CDR3 is 14 residues. This chain's CDR3 is CASSFTAMNTEAFF. The CDR3 DNA follows: TGTGCCAGCAGCTTCACAGCTATGAACACTGAAGCTTTCTTT. Full variable domain (remainder filled in from reference TRBV5-4 and TRBJ1-1): ETGVTQSPTHLIKTRGQQVTLRCSSQSGHNTVSWYQQALGQGPQFIFQYYREEENGRGNFPPRFSGLQFPNYSSELNVNALELDDSALYLCASSFTAMNTEAFFGQGTRLTVV.

This clone came up once. The rearrangement uses TRBV6-5 and TRBJ2-7; maybe TRBD1 (5 bases). The V gene lost 4 bases and the J gene lost 6 bases, with 10 bases spanning the gap. The CDR3 totals 12 residues. Germline assignment: CDR1 MNHEY and CDR2 SVGAGI. The CDR3 sequence: CASSSEGVEQYF. CDR3 nucleotides: TGTGCCAGCAGTTCCGAAGGGGTCGAGCAGTACTTC.

V is TRBV5-4 and J is TRBJ2-1; TRBD2 matches at 10 bases. The ends lost 3 bases at V and 8 bases at J; junction bases unmatched: 8. Germline V gene lookup returns CDR1 SGHNT and CDR2 YYREEE (reference sequence). The CDR3 sequence is 15 residues long. The CDR3 DNA reads as TGTGCCAGCAGCTCCCTAGCGGGAGCAGGGTATGAGCAGTTCTTC. Its translation: CASSSLAGAGYEQFF.

This rearrangement joins TRBV5-1 to TRBJ2-1; no firm D call. The germline V gene has CDR1 SGHRS and CDR2 YFSETQ. The CDR3 is 12 amino acids. V lost 1 base and J 9 bases, leaving 8 bases between the germline ends. The CDR3 sequence is CASSLNRVEQFF. The CDR3 DNA reads as TGCGCCAGCAGCTTGAACCGGGTTGAGCAGTTCTTC.

The rearrangement uses TRBV27 and TRBJ2-7; TRBD1 matches 10 bases. Germline lookup yields CDR1 MNHEY and CDR2 SMNVEV (reference sequence). CDR3 length: 15 residues. V was pared by 6 bases and J by 5 bases, with 10 bases of the junction left unmatched. CDR3 sequence reads: CASSPRDRGWDEQYF. DNA of the CDR3: TGTGCCAGCAGCCCCCGGGACAGGGGATGGGACGAGCAGTACTTC.

For the CDR3, the DNA is TGTGCCAGCAGCCTCCACTCCCGGACTAGCGGTGCCTACAATGAGCAGTTCTTC. Translated: CASSLHSRTSGAYNEQFF. The chain joins TRBV11-2 to TRBJ2-1, with TRBD2 matching 10 bases. The V gene's germline CDR1 is SGHAT and CDR2 FQNNGV. The ends lost 5 bases at V and 2 bases at J; junction bases unmatched: 12. The CDR3 is made up of 18 amino acids.

V usage is TRBV6-5 and J usage is TRBJ1-5, with D unresolved. The germline gives CDR1 MNHEY, CDR2 SVGAGI. The ends were cut back, 4 bases at V and 4 bases at J, with 11 bases in the middle. The length of the CDR3 is 14 residues. The CDR3 DNA sequence: TGTGCCAGCAGTTCAACGGGTGGGAATCAGCCCCAGCATTTT. This encodes CASSSTGGNQPQHF.

J is TRBJ2-7 and V is TRBV4-2; 10 bases map to TRBD2. Germline CDR1 is LGHNA and CDR2 is YNFKEQ. The CDR3 is 17 amino acids. V lost 2 bases, J lost 3 bases, and 10 bases stayed unmatched. The CDR3 region has the DNA TGTGCCAGCAGCCAAACCACCAGCGGGAGGGCCTTCTACGAGCAGTACTTC. As protein: CASSQTTSGRAFYEQYF.

This clone came up once. The genes are TRBV13 and TRBJ1-2, with D unclear. V dropped 5 bases and J dropped 8 bases, with 18 bases sitting between them. The CDR3 has 14 residues. Germline CDR1 reads PRHDT; CDR2 reads FYEKMQ (reference sequence). CDR3 nucleotides: TGTGCCAGCAGCCCCTACTCTACGCGGTCGGGCTACACCTTC. Its translation is CASSPYSTRSGYTF.